This T cell receptor (beta chain) was identified during a study of resident and recirculating memory T cells in vitiligo (dated by TCRdb to 2017 to 2018). About the investigation overall: The study took epidermis from shave biopsies of two lesional and two nonlesional sites, plus PBMCs, from each of a few stable vitiligo patients for TCR beta sequencing. Samples were homogenized without cell sorting just before genomic DNA extraction with the Qiagen DNeasy Blood & Tissue Kit. The human TCR beta sequencing was designed to test whether specific clones found in lesional vitiligo skin differed from the clones found in nonlesional skin and in blood.

General study outcomes and caveats: Overlap and correlation analysis showed no significant repertoire overlap between biopsies except for each lesion with itself, even within a single patient. No unique dominant TCR clone was detected, and variation in clonality was observed among vitiligo lesions. TCR sequences were not conserved across biopsy sites or patients, suggesting that different T cell clones infiltrate different lesions, described as private specificity. Working out how much the T cell clones identified in the vitiligo lesions and the human Trm versus Tcm pools each contribute will require future mechanistic studies.

The immunoSEQ hsTCRB kit was used to amplify TCR beta chains from the genomic DNA. The immunoSEQ service sequenced the TCR beta libraries on an Illumina MiSeq instrument. The authors processed their data as follows. Repertoire data were analyzed using the immunoSEQ Analyzer. TCRdb provides this immuneACCESS table in a form limited to in-frame rearrangements. Some clones are lacking; in checked studies, under half of them reflect an unresolved V gene, and why the rest are absent is not known. That table gives V, J and clone size, and the DNA gave D and trimming. For this sample there are 40,000 to 50,000 clones; 92% appear just once. The ten largest clones take up 4.5% of the sample. Turning to this clone: Its specific antigen is unknown. No much larger clone exists at a distance of one base, and base qualities are not known.

Spanning cysteine to phenylalanine, the CDR3 consists of 15 amino acids. The entry retains the CDR3 DNA only, 45 bases that are in frame from base 1. Germline trimming amounts to 6 bases on V and 7 bases on J, with 6 as the count of junction bases outside the gene matches. The germline V gene sets CDR1 to MNHEY and CDR2 to SVGAGI. Vitiligo was considered stable when no change in lesions had been observed over the previous 6 months. For classification as stable, the absence of confetti depigmentation, a clinical sign of active vitiligo, was additionally required. Any patient who had received treatment in the previous three months was excluded. PBMCs were isolated from heparinized blood by Ficoll density gradient centrifugation and then flash-frozen.

The sequence is built from TRBV6-5 and TRBJ2-3; TRBD2 agrees with 14 junctional bases. The receptor was isolated from a male donor with vitiligo. Source material: blood. This receptor has the CDR3 CASSQTSGGVNTQYF. Read as DNA, the sequence is TGTGCCAGCAGCCAGACTAGCGGGGGGGTAAATACGCAGTATTTT.